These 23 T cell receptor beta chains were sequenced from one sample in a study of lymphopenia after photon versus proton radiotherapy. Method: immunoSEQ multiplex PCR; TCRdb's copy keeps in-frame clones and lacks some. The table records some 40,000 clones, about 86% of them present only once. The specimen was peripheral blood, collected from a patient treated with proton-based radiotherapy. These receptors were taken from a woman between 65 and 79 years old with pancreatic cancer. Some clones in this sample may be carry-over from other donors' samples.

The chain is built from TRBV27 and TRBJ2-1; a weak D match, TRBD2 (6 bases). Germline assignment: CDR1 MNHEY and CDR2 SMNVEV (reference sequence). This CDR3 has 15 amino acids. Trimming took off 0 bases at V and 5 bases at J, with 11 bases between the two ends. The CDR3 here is CASSLSGRGNNEQFF. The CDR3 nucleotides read TGTGCCAGCAGTTTATCCGGGAGAGGCAACAATGAGCAGTTCTTC.

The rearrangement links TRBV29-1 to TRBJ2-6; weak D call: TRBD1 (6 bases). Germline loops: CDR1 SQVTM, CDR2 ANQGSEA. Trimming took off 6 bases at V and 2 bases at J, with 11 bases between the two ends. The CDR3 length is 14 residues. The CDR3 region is CSVLGGAGANVLTF. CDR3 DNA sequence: TGCAGCGTCCTAGGGGGAGCTGGGGCCAACGTCCTGACTTTC.

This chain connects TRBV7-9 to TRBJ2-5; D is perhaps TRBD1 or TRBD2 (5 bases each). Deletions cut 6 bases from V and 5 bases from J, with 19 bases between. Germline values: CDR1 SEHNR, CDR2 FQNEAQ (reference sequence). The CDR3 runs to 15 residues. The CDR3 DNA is TGTGCCAGCAGTTATAGGATAAAAGGGGAGGAGACCCAGTACTTC. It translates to CASSYRIKGEETQYF.

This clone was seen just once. CDR3 nucleotide sequence: TGTGCCAGCTCACCCCAGCCTGAGCATGGCTACACCTTC. Its translation is CASSPQPEHGYTF. The V and J genes are TRBV18 and TRBJ1-2, with unresolved D. Trimming shortened V by 3 bases and J by 6 bases, and 11 bases separated the two germline ends. The CDR3 is made up of 13 amino acids. Germline values: CDR1 KGHSH, CDR2 LQKENI.

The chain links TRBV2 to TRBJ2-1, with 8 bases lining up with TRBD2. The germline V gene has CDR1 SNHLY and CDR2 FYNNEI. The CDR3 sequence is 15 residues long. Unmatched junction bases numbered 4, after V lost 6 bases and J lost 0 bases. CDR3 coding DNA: TGTGCCAGCAGGGGCAGCGGGAGCTCCTACAATGAGCAGTTCTTC. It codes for CASRGSGSSYNEQFF.

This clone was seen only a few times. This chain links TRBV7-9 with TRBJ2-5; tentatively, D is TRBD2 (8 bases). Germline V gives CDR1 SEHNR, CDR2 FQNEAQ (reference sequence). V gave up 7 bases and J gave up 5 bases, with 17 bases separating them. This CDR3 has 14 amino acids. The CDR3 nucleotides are TGTGCCAGCAACCGACAGGGCGGGGGGGAGACCCAGTACTTC. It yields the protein CASNRQGGGETQYF.

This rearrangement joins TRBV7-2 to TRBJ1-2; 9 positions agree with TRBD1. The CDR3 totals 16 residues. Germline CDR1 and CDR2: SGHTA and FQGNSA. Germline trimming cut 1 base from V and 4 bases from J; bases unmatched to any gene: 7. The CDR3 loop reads CASSLDVATGGYGYTF. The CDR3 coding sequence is TGTGCCAGCAGCTTAGACGTCGCGACAGGGGGCTATGGCTACACCTTC.

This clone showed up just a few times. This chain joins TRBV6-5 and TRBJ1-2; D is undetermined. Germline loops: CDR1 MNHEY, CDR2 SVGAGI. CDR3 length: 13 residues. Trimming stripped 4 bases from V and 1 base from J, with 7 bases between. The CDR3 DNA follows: TGTGCCAGCAGTTGGCGACGTAACTATGGCTACACCTTC. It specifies CASSWRRNYGYTF.

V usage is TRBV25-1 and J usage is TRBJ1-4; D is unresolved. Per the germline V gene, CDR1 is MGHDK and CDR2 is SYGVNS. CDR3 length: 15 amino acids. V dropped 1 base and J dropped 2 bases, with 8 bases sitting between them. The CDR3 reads CASSEFGGTNEKLFF. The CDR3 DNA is TGTGCCAGCAGTGAATTCGGAGGGACTAATGAAAAACTGTTTTTT.

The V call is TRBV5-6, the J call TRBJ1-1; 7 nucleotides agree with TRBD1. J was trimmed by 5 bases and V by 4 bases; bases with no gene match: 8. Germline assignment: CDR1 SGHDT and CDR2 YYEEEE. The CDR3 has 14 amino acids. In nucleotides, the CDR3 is TGTGCCAGCAGCACCGGACAGGTGGGGACTGAAGCTTTCTTT. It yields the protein CASSTGQVGTEAFF.

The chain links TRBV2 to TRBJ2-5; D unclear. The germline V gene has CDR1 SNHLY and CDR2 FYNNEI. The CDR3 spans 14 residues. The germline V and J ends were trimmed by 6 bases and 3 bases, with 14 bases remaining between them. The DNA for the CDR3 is TGTGCCAGCAGGTCCGCTCGGTTGAAAGAGACCCAGTACTTC. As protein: CASRSARLKETQYF.

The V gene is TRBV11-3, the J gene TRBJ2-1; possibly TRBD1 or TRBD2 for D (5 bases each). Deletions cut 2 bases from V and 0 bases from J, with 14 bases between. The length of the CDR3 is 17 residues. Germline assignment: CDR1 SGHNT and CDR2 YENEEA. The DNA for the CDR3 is TGTGCCAGCAGCTTATTCTCGGGGCTTGACTCCTACAATGAGCAGTTCTTC. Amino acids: CASSLFSGLDSYNEQFF.

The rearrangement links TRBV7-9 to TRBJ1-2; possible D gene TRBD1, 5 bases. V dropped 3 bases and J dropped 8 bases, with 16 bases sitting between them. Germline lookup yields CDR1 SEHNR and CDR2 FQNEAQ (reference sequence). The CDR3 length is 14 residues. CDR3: CASSLGSQGAGYTF. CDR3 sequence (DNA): TGTGCCAGCAGCTTGGGTTCCCAGGGTGCCGGCTACACCTTC.

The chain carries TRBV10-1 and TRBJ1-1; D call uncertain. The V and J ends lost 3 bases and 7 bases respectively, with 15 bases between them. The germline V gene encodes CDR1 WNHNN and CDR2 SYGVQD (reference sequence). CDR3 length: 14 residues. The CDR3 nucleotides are TGCGCCAGCAGTGACCATATGGAGTCCGGTGAAGCTTTCTTT. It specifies CASSDHMESGEAFF.

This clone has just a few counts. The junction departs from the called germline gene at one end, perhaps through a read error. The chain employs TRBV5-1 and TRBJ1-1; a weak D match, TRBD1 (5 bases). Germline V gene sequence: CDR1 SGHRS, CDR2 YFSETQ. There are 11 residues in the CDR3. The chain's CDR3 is CASNLGEEAFF. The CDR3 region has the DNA TGCGCCAGCAACTTGGGGGAAGAAGCTTTCTTT.

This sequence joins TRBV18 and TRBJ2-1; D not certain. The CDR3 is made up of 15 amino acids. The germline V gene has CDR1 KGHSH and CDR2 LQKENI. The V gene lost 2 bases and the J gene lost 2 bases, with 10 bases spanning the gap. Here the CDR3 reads CASSPIEVTYNEQFF. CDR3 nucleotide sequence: TGTGCCAGCTCACCAATCGAAGTTACCTACAATGAGCAGTTCTTC.

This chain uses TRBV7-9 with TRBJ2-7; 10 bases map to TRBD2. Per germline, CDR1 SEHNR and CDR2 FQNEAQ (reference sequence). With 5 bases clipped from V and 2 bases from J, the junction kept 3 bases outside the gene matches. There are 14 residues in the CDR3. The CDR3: CASSQAGGPYEQYF. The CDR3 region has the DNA TGTGCCAGCAGCCAAGCGGGAGGGCCCTACGAGCAGTACTTC.

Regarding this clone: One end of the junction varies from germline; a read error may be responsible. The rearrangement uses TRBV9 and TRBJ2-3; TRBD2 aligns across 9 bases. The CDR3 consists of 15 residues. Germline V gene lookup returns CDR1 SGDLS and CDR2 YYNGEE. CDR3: CASSVGAGGADAQYF. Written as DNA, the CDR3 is TGTGCCAGCAGCGTAGGGGCGGGAGGGGCAGATGCGCAGTATTTT.

CDR3 region: CASSTGQGTDTQYF. For the CDR3, the DNA is TGCGCCAGCAGCACCGGACAGGGAACAGATACGCAGTATTTT. The V and J genes are TRBV5-1 and TRBJ2-3, with 8 nucleotides matching TRBD1. CDR1 and CDR2 (germline): SGHRS, YFSETQ. CDR3 size: 14 residues. V shed 4 bases and J 3 bases; nucleotides not matched to a gene: 4.

The CDR3 sequence is CSARGFNEQFF. CDR3 in DNA: TGCAGTGCTAGAGGGTTCAATGAGCAGTTCTTC. J is TRBJ2-1 and V is TRBV20-1, with D unclear. Germline CDR1 and CDR2: DFQATT and SNEGSKA (reference sequence). This CDR3 is built from 11 residues. The ends were cut back, 1 base at V and 6 bases at J, with 4 bases in the middle.

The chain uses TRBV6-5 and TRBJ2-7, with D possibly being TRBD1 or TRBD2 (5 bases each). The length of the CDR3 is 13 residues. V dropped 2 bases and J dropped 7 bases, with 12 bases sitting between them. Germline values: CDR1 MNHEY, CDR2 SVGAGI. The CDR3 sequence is CASSYQGQREQYF. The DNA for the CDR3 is TGTGCCAGCAGTTACCAGGGCCAGCGGGAGCAGTACTTC.

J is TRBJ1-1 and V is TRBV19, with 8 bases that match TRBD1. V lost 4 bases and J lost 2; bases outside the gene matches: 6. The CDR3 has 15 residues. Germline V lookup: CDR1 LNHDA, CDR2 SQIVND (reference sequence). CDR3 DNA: TGTGCCAGTAGTACCGGACAGGGCCCCAACACTGAAGCTTTCTTT. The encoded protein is CASSTGQGPNTEAFF.

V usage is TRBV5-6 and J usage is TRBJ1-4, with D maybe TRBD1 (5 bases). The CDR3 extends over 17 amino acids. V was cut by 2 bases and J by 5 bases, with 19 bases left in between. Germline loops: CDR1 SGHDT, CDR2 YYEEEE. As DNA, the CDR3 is TGTGCCAGCAGCTTCTACAATTGGGGGGATATGAATGAAAAACTGTTTTTT. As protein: CASSFYNWGDMNEKLFF.